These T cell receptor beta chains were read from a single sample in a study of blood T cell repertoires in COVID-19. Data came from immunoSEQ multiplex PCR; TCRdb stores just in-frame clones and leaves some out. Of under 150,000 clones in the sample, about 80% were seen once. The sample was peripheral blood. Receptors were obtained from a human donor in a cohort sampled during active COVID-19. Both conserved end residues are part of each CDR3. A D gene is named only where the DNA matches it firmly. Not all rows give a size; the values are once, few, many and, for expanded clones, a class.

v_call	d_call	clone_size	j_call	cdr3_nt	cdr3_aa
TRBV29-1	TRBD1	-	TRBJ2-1	TGCAGCGTTGAGAGGGACAGAGACAATGAGCAGTTCTTC	CSVERDRDNEQFF
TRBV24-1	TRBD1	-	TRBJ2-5	TGTGCCACCAGACCGACAGGGTTCGGGGAGACCCAGTACTTC	CATRPTGFGETQYF
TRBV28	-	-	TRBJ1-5	TGTGCCAGCAGTTTTGGACAAGGGGCAGGGGTGCCCCAGCATTTT	CASSFGQGAGVPQHF
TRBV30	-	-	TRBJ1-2	TGTGCCTGGAACAGGCCCCTCGGGGGCTACACCTTC	CAWNRPLGGYTF
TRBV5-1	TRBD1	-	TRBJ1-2	TGCGCCAGCAGCAACCGACAGGGGAGCGATGGCTACACCTTC	CASSNRQGSDGYTF
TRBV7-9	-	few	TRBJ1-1	TGTGCCAGCAGCTTAGACAGTAACACTGAAGCTTTCTTT	CASSLDSNTEAFF
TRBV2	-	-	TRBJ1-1	TGTGCCAGCAGGACAGGGAACACTGAAGCTTTCTTT	CASRTGNTEAFF
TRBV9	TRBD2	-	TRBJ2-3	TGTGCCAGCAGCGTAGGGAGCGGGGCCTCTCCCGGTACGCAGTATTTT	CASSVGSGASPGTQYF
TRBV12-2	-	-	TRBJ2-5	TGTGCAAGTCGCTTAGTCGAGGGGGCGCGTGAAGAGACCCAGTACTTC	CASRLVEGAREETQYF
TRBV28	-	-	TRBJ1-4	TGTGCCAGCAGTTTCATTGCAGGGAGGTTGTTTTTT	CASSFIAGRLFF
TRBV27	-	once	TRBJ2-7	TGTGCCAGCAGTCCCGTCCGGGTCAGGGCATGGGAGCAGTACTTC	CASSPVRVRAWEQYF
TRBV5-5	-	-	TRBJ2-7	TGTGCCAGCACCCGGATTTGGCGGGGGCCCTACGAGCAGTACTTC	CASTRIWRGPYEQYF
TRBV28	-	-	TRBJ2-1	TGTGCCAGCAGTTCATCTGGCAAGGAGCATTACAATGAGCAGTTCTTC	CASSSSGKEHYNEQFF
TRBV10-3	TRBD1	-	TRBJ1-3	TGTGCCATCAGTGAGTCGAGGGGACAGGGCAGAAACACCATATATTTT	CAISESRGQGRNTIYF
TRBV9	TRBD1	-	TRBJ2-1	TGTGCCAGCAGCGTAGCAGGACAGGGGAACAATGAGCAGTTCTTC	CASSVAGQGNNEQFF
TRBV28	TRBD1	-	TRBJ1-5	TGTGCCAGCAGTACCACAGGGGTAAGCAATCAGCCCCAGCATTTT	CASSTTGVSNQPQHF
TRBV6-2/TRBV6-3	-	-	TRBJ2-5	TGTGCCAGCAGTTACCCCCGAACAGGCTTGGAGACCCAGTACTTC	CASSYPRTGLETQYF
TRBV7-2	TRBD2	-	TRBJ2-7	TGTGCCAGCAGGGGTAGCGGGGGGGCTTGGGAGCAGTACTTC	CASRGSGGAWEQYF
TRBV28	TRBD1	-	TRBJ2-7	TGTGCCAGCGGAGGACAGGGGTACTACGAGCAGTACTTC	CASGGQGYYEQYF
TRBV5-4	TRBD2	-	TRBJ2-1	TGTGCCAGCAGCTTGGAGGTGGGGACTAGCTTTCCTGAGCAGTTCTTC	CASSLEVGTSFPEQFF
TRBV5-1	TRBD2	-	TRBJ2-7	TGCGCCAGCAGCTCCGTGGGGGGGGCCTACGAGCAGTACTTC	CASSSVGGAYEQYF
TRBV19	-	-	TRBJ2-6	TGTGCCAGTCGACCAGCGGGGGCCAACGTCCTGACTTTC	CASRPAGANVLTF
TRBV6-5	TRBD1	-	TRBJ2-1	TGTGCCAGCAGTCTACAGGGGGCTGAACGTAATGAGCAGTTCTTC	CASSLQGAERNEQFF
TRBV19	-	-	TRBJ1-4	TGTGCCAGTAGTCCGACAGGCTTCAATGAAAAACTGTTTTTT	CASSPTGFNEKLFF
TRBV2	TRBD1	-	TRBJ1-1	TGTGCCAGCAGCGGACAGGGGGCGAACACTGAAGCTTTCTTT	CASSGQGANTEAFF
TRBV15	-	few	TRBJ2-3	TGTGCCACCAGGGTCGGTAGCACAGATACGCAGTATTTT	CATRVGSTDTQYF
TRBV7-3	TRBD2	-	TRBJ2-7	TGTGCCAGCAGCTCCCTAGCGGGAGCCTACGAGCAGTACTTC	CASSSLAGAYEQYF
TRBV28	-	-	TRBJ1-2	TGTGCCAGCAGTCCCCTCGAAAGACAGAAGTATGGCTACACCTTC	CASSPLERQKYGYTF
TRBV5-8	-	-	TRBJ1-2	TGTGCCAGCAGCTTGGAACCAGGGCAAGGCTACACCTTC	CASSLEPGQGYTF
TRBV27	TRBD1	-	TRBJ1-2	TGTGCCAGTGGACAGGGGGCTGGCTACACCTTC	CASGQGAGYTF
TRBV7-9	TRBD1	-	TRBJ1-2	TGTGCCAGCAGCTTGGGGACAGGGTCTAACTATGGCTACACCTTC	CASSLGTGSNYGYTF
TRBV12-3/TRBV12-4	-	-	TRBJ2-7	TGTGCCAGCAGCAACAATACGAGGAAGCAGTACTTC	CASSNNTRKQYF
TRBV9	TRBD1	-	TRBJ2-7	TGTGCCAGCAGCCCCCCGGGACAGCATTACGAGCAGTACTTC	CASSPPGQHYEQYF
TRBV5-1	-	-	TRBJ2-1	TGCGCCAGCAGCCGATCACTGGGGACTCCGAGGGATGAGCAGTTCTTC	CASSRSLGTPRDEQFF
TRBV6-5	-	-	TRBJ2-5	TGTGCCGCCACTACAGGGGAGACCCAGTACTTC	CAATTGETQYF
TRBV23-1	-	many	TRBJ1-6	TGCGCCAGCAGTCACGAACAGCGACTAGGTTCACCCCTCCACTTT	CASSHEQRLGSPLHF
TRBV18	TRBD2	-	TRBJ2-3	TGTGCCAGCTCGCGCACTAGCGGGGGTAGCACAGATACGCAGTATTTT	CASSRTSGGSTDTQYF
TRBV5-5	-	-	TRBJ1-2	TGTGCCAGCAGCTTGGGAGGGGGATTTAACTATGGCTACACCTTC	CASSLGGGFNYGYTF
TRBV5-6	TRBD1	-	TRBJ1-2	TGTGCCAGCAGCTGGGACAGGGTGGACTATGGCTACACCTTC	CASSWDRVDYGYTF